The source of this T cell receptor (beta chain) is a study of Ad26.COV2.S vaccination and SARS-CoV-2 variants. The study, taken as a whole, reports: Total responses of T cells may have been underestimated by the analyses of TCR breadth and depth.

After removal of 5 bases from V and 4 bases from J, the junction contained 4 bases not matched to a gene. Germline V lookup: CDR1 LNHDA, CDR2 SQIVND (reference sequence). The CDR3 totals 14 residues. TCRdb's copy holds only in-frame clones and misses some; the assay was immunoSEQ multiplex PCR. Counted here are approximately 90,000 clones, roughly 84% occurring once; the ten biggest clones make up roughly 15%. About this clone itself: The target antigen is unknown.

The rearrangement uses TRBV19 and TRBJ1-5; 8 bases are a match to TRBD1. Sequencing was performed on peripheral blood, taken after recovery from COVID-19. This clonotype was obtained from a human donor who had recovered from COVID-19. This chain's CDR3 is CASSARQGNQPQHF. CDR3 in DNA: TGTGCCAGTAGTGCGAGACAGGGGAATCAGCCCCAGCATTTT.